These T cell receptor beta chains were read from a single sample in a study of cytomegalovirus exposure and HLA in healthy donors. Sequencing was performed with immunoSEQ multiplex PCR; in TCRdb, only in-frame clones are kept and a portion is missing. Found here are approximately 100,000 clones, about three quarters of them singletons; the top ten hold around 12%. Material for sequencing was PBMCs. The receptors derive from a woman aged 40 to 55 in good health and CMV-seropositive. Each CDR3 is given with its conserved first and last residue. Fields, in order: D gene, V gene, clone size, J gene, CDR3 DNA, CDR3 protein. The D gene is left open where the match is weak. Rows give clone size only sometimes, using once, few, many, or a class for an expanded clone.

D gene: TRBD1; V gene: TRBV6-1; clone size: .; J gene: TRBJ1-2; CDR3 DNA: TGTGCCAGCAGTGCGGAGGGACAGGCGGGCCTTTTCTACACCTTC; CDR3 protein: CASSAEGQAGLFYTF
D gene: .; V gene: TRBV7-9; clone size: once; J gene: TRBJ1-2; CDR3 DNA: TGTGCCAGCAGCTTAGCGGGGAGAAGGATTAACTATGGCTACACCTTC; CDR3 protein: CASSLAGRRINYGYTF
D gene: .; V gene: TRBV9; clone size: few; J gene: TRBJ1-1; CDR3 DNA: TGTGCCAGCAGCGTAGCCGACACTGAAGCTTTCTTT; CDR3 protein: CASSVADTEAFF
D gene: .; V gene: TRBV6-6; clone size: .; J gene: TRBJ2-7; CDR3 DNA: TGTGCCAGCAATAGCGGCGTTTCCTACGAGCAGTACTTC; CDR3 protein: CASNSGVSYEQYF
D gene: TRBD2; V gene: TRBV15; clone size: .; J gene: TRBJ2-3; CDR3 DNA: TGTGCCACCAGTACGACTAGCGGGGGGGCCCACCGCACAGATACGCAGTATTTT; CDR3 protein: CATSTTSGGAHRTDTQYF
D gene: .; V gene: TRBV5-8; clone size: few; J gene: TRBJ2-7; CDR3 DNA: TGTGCCAGCACCCAGTGGGGTCGGGGATCCTACGAGCAGTACTTC; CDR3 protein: CASTQWGRGSYEQYF
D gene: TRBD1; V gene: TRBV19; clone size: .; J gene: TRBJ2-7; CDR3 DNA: TGTGCCAGTAGCAGGACAGGGGCGTCCTACGAGCAGTACTTC; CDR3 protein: CASSRTGASYEQYF
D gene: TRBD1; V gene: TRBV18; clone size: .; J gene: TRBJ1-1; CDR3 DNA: TGTGCCAGCTCACCGGGGCAGGGGGCCTCGGCACCTTTCTTT; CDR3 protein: CASSPGQGASAPFF
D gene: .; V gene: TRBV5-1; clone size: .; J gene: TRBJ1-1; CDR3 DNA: TGCGCCAGCAGCTTGGGTTCCGGGATTAATACTGAAGCTTTCTTT; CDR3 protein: CASSLGSGINTEAFF
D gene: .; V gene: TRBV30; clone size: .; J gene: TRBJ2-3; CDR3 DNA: TGTGCCTGGAGGTTTTTTCTAGACACAGATACGCAGTATTTT; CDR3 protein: CAWRFFLDTDTQYF
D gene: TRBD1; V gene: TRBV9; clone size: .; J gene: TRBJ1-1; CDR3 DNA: TGTGCCAGCAGTGTAAAGGCGGGGACAGTGAACACTGAAGCTTTCTTT; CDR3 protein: CASSVKAGTVNTEAFF
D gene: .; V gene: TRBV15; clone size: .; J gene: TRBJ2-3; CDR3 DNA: TGTGCCACCAGCAGAGATCTCGGGGGGCCGGGCACAGATACGCAGTATTTT; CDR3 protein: CATSRDLGGPGTDTQYF
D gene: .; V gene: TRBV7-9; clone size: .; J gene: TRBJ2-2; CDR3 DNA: TGTGCCAGCAGTTCCGAGTTGGACACCGGGGAGCTGTTTTTT; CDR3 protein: CASSSELDTGELFF
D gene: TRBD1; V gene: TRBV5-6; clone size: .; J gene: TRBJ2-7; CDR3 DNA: TGTGCCAGCAGCCTACCGGACAGGCGCGAGCAGTACTTC; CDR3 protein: CASSLPDRREQYF
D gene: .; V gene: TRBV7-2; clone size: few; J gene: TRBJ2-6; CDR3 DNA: TGTGCCAGCAGCTTAGCGGGCAGGGCTGGGGCCAACGTCCTGACTTTC; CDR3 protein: CASSLAGRAGANVLTF
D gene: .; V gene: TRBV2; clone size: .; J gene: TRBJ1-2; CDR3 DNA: TGTGCCAGCGGGGGGGACTATGGCTACACCTTC; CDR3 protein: CASGGDYGYTF
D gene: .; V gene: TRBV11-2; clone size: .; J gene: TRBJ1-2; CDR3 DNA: TGTGCCAGCAGCTTAGTAATCCCTCCGAGCGGCTACACCTTC; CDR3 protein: CASSLVIPPSGYTF
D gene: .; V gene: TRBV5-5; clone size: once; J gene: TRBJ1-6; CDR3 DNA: TGTGCCAGCAGCTTTGCCGGACAGTTTAATTCACCCCTCCACTTT; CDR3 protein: CASSFAGQFNSPLHF
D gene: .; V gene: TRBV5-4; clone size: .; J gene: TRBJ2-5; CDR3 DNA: TGTGCCAGCAGCTTGGGACGGACACAGGGTGTGGAGACCCAGTACTTC; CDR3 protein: CASSLGRTQGVETQYF
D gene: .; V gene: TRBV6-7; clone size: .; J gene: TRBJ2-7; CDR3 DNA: TGTGCCAGCAGTTACTTGGGGGCACCCTCCTACGAGCAGTACTTC; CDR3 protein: CASSYLGAPSYEQYF
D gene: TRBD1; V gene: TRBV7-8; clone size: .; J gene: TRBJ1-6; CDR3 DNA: TGTGCCAGCAGCCCCCTTACAGGGGCGGATAATTCACCCCTCCACTTT; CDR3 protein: CASSPLTGADNSPLHF
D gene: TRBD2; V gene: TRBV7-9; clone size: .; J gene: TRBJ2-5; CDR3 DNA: TGTTCCAGCAGCTTAGGTTCCCTAGCGGGGCAAGAGACCCAGTACTTC; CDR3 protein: CSSSLGSLAGQETQYF
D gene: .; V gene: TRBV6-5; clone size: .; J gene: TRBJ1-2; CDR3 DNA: TGTGCCAGCAGTCGTAAATTAGAGAGCTATGGCTACACCTTC; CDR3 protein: CASSRKLESYGYTF
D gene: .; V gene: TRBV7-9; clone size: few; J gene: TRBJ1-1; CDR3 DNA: TGTGCCAGCAGCTGGGAAAGGGAGAGCGCTTTCTTT; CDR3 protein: CASSWERESAFF
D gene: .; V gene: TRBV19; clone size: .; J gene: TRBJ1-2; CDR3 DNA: TGTGCCAGTAGCCCAATGCCCCGGGACAATAATGGCTACACCTTC; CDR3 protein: CASSPMPRDNNGYTF